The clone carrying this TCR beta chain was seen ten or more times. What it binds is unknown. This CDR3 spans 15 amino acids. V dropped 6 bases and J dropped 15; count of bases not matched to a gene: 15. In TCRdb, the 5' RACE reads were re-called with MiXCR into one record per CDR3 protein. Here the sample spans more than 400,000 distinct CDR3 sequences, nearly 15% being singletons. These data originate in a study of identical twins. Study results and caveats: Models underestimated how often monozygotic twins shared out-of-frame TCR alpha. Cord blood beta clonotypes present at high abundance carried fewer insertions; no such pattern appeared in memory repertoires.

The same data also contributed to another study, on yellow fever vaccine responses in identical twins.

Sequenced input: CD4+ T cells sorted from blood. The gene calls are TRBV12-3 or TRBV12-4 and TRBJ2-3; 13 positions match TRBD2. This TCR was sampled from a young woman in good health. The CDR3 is CASRPGTSGAASPYF. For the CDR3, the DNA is TGTGCCAGCAGACCTGGGACTAGCGGGGCGGCATCCCCATATTTT.